The 14 T cell receptor beta chains below were found in one sample sequenced in a study of PD-L1 blockade in urothelial cancer. Here immunoSEQ multiplex PCR was the method, and the copy in TCRdb shows in-frame clones only, minus some. The sample contains 43,000 or so clones, about 84% of which appear only once. Time point meaning: pretreatment peripheral blood. The sample here was PBMCs, taken around atezolizumab (anti-PD-L1) treatment. Every receptor here comes from a man in his 60s with urothelial cancer.

The CDR3 is CASSLAGDNEQFF. The CDR3 bases are TGTGCCAGCAGCTTAGCAGGGGACAATGAGCAGTTCTTC. This chain uses TRBV7-9 with TRBJ2-1; possibly TRBD1 for D (5 bases). Germline CDR1 and CDR2: SEHNR and FQNEAQ (reference sequence). This CDR3 region has 13 residues. V lost 0 bases, J lost 5 bases, and 5 bases lay in between.

CDR3: CSASAGYEQYF. Written as DNA, the CDR3 is TGCAGTGCTAGTGCGGGCTACGAGCAGTACTTC. V and J are TRBV20-1 and TRBJ2-7; D is perhaps TRBD2 (5 bases). Germline loops: CDR1 DFQATT, CDR2 SNEGSKA (reference sequence). The CDR3 contains 11 residues. Trimming removed 3 bases at V and 3 bases at J, with 6 bases between.

The rearrangement uses TRBV6-1 and TRBJ2-2; TRBD1 agrees at 8 bases. Looked up from germline, CDR1 is MNHNS and CDR2 is SASEGT. The V and J ends lost 2 bases and 0 bases, in that order; junction bases with no gene match: 5. The CDR3 has 17 residues. The CDR3 sequence is CASSENQQGANTGELFF. CDR3 bases: TGTGCCAGCAGTGAAAATCAACAGGGGGCGAACACCGGGGAGCTGTTTTTT.

The chain uses TRBV10-3 and TRBJ2-1; 8 bases match TRBD2. The CDR3 has 16 amino acids. Per the germline V gene, CDR1 is ENHRY and CDR2 is SYGVKD. V gave up 4 bases and J gave up 10 bases; unmatched junction bases: 15. The chain's CDR3 is CAISVERGFSQEEQFF. CDR3 bases: TGTGCCATCAGTGTTGAGCGGGGGTTTAGTCAAGAGGAGCAGTTCTTC.

The chain uses TRBV5-4 and TRBJ1-1; tentative D call: TRBD1 (5 bases). The CDR3 is made up of 14 amino acids. The germline V gene has CDR1 SGHNT and CDR2 YYREEE (reference sequence). V shed 0 bases and J shed 0 bases, with 6 bases lying between them. Here the CDR3 DNA reads TGTGCCAGCAGCTTGGACAGGATGAACACTGAAGCTTTCTTT. Its protein is CASSLDRMNTEAFF.

The chain links TRBV7-2 to TRBJ2-1; possible D gene TRBD1, 6 bases. Between the trimmed V and J ends, which lost 1 base and 4 bases, there was a span of 17 bases. The germline CDR1 and CDR2 sequences are SGHTA and FQGNSA. The CDR3 loop spans 17 amino acids. As DNA, the CDR3 is TGTGCCAGCAGCTTAGGGACAGCCTCCTCCCCGTACAATGAGCAGTTCTTC. Encoded protein: CASSLGTASSPYNEQFF.

The genes are TRBV6-1 and TRBJ2-7, with a tentative D call TRBD1 (5 bases). The CDR3 spans 16 residues. The germline gives CDR1 MNHNS, CDR2 SASEGT. Trimming removed 1 base from V and 0 bases from J, with 13 bases in between. DNA of the CDR3: TGTGCCAGCAGTGAAGGCCCCAGGGCCAGCTCCTACGAGCAGTACTTC. Translated: CASSEGPRASSYEQYF.

The chain has TRBV19 and TRBJ1-5, with TRBD1 matching 11 bases. Germline-derived CDR1 and CDR2 are LNHDA and SQIVND (reference sequence). CDR3 size: 13 residues. V lost 6 bases to trimming and J lost 6 bases; unmatched junction nucleotides: 1. The chain's CDR3 is CASSGTGGQPQHF. DNA of the CDR3: TGTGCCAGTAGCGGGACAGGGGGTCAGCCCCAGCATTTT.

V is TRBV5-1 and J is TRBJ2-1; D uncertain. The CDR3 has 13 amino acids. Germline V gives CDR1 SGHRS, CDR2 YFSETQ. V lost 0 bases to trimming and J lost 7 bases, with 8 bases between them. CDR3 sequence: CASSLDTPNEQFF. CDR3 nucleotide sequence: TGCGCCAGCAGCTTGGACACCCCAAATGAGCAGTTCTTC.

The rearrangement joins TRBV5-4 to TRBJ1-1; D might be TRBD1 (5 bases). This CDR3 spans 14 amino acids. V was clipped by 0 bases and J by 10 bases, with 16 bases between them. Germline V lookup: CDR1 SGHNT, CDR2 YYREEE (reference sequence). CDR3 in amino acids: CASSLVPGSGSAFF. CDR3 in DNA: TGTGCCAGCAGCTTGGTACCAGGGTCAGGCTCAGCTTTCTTT.

V usage is TRBV7-2 and J usage is TRBJ2-7; 7 positions agree with TRBD2. Germline V gives CDR1 SGHTA, CDR2 FQGNSA. The CDR3 has 13 residues. V shed 5 bases and J 0 bases; nucleotides not matched to a gene: 1. CDR3 DNA sequence: TGTGCCAGCAGCCGGGACTACTCCTACGAGCAGTACTTC. It encodes CASSRDYSYEQYF.

The CDR3 coding sequence is TGTGCCAGCAGTGAAGCTTATGCGAGCAATCAGCCCCAGCATTTT. As protein: CASSEAYASNQPQHF. The V gene is TRBV6-1, the J gene TRBJ1-5; D ambiguous. There are 15 residues in the CDR3. Trimming removed 0 bases at V and 1 base at J, with 7 bases between. Germline CDR1 is MNHNS and CDR2 is SASEGT.

The V call is TRBV6-1, the J call TRBJ1-6, with 7 bases fitting TRBD1. Trimming at V came to 3 bases and at J to 8 bases, leaving 10 bases not matched to a gene. CDR1 is MNHNS, CDR2 SASEGT, per germline. This CDR3 comprises 16 residues. The DNA for the CDR3 is TGTGCCAGCAGTGACCGGACAGGCCGTATATATTCACCCCTCCACTTT. Encoded protein: CASSDRTGRIYSPLHF.

The chain links TRBV15 to TRBJ1-2; D not resolved. This CDR3 region has 14 residues. V lost 5 bases, J lost 4 bases, and 14 bases lay in between. Per germline, CDR1 LNHNV and CDR2 YYDKDF (reference sequence). The CDR3 DNA reads TGTGCCACCAGCGTACACAGTCAGCCCTATGGCTACACCTTC. It encodes CATSVHSQPYGYTF.